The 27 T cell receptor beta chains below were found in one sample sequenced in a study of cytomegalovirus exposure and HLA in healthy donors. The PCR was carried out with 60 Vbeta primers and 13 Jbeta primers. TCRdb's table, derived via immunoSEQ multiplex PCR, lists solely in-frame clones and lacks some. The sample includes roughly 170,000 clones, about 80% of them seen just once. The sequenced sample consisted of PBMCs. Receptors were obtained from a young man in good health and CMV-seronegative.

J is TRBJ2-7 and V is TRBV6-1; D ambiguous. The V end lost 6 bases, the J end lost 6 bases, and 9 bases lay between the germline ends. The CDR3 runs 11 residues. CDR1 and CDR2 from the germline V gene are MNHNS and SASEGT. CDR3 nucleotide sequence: TGTGCCAGCAGGGCCTCGGGCGAGCAGTACTTC. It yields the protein CASRASGEQYF.

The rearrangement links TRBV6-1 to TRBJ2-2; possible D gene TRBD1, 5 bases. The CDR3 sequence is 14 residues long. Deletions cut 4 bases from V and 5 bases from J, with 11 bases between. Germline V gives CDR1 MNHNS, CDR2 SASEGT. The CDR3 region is CASSVGAPTGELFF. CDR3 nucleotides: TGTGCCAGCAGTGTTGGGGCGCCTACCGGGGAGCTGTTTTTT.

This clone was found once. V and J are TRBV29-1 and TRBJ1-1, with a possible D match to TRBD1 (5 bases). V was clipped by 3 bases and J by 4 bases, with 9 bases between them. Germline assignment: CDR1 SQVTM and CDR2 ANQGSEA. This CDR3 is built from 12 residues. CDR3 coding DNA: TGCAGCGTTGACAGGGTTGGCACTGAAGCTTTCTTT. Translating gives CSVDRVGTEAFF.

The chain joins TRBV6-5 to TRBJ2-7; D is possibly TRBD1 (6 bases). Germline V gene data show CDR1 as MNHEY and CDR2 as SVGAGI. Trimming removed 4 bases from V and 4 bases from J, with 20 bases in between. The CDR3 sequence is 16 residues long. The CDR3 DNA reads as TGTGCCAGCAGTTCTGAGCATCCCGGGACACTATACGAGCAGTACTTC. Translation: CASSSEHPGTLYEQYF.

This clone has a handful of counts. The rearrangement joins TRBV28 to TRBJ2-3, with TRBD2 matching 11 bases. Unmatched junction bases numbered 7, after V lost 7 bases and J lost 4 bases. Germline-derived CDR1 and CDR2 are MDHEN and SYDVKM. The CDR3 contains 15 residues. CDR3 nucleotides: TGTGCCAGCAAGACTAGCGGGATTCTCGCAGATACGCAGTATTTT. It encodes CASKTSGILADTQYF.

The CDR3 reads CASSFYGSGNTIYF. CDR3 nucleotide sequence: TGTGCCAGCAGTTTCTACGGGTCTGGAAACACCATATATTTT. The chain has TRBV28 and TRBJ1-3; D remains ambiguous. The CDR3 has 14 residues. Per the germline V gene, CDR1 is MDHEN and CDR2 is SYDVKM. Trimming removed 3 bases at V and 1 base at J, with 7 bases between.

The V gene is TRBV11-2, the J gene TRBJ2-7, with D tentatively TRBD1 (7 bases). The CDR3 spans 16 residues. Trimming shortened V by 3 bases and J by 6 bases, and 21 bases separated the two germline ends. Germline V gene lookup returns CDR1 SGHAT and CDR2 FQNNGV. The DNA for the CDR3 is TGTGCCAGCAGCTTTTCCGGGGCCCCAGGGGGGCTCGAGCAGTACTTC. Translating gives CASSFSGAPGGLEQYF.

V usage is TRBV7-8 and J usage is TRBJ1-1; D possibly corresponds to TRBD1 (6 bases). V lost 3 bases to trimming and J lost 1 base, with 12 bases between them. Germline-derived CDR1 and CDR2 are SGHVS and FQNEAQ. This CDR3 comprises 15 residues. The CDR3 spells CASSLSDSTNTEAFF. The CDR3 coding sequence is TGTGCCAGCAGCTTGTCGGACAGCACGAACACTGAAGCTTTCTTT.

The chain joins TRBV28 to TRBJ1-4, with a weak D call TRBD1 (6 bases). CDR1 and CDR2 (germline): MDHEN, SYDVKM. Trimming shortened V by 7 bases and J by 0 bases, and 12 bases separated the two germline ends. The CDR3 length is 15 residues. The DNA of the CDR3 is TGTGCCAGCAACAGGGATAGAGCAACTAATGAAAAACTGTTTTTT. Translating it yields CASNRDRATNEKLFF.

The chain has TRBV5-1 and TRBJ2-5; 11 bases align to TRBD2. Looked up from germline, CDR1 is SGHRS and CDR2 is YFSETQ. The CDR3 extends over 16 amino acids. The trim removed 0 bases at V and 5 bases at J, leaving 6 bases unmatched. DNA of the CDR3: TGCGCCAGCAGCTTGGCGGTAGCGGGGGGGTTGGAGACCCAGTACTTC. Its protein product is CASSLAVAGGLETQYF.

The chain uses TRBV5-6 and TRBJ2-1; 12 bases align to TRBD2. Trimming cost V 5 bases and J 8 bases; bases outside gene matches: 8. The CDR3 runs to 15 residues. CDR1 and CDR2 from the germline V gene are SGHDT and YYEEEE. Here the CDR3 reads CASSSTSGGFYEQFF. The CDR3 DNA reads TGTGCCAGCAGTTCGACTAGCGGGGGATTCTATGAGCAGTTCTTC.

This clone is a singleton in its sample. The CDR3 region has the DNA TGTGCCAGCCGGGATTTTAATAGCAATCAGCCCCAGCATTTT. This sequence encodes CASRDFNSNQPQHF. The chain combines TRBV28 with TRBJ1-5; D is uncertain. Germline assignment: CDR1 MDHEN and CDR2 SYDVKM. The CDR3 has 14 amino acids. The V end lost 8 bases, the J end lost 0 bases, and 11 bases lay between the germline ends.

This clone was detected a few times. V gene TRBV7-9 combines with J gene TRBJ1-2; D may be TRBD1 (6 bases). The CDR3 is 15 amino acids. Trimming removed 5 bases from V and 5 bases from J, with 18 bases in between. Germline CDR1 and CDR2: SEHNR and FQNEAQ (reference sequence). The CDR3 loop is CASSPYAGTNYGYTF. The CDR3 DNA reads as TGTGCCAGCAGCCCCTACGCAGGGACAAATTATGGCTACACCTTC.

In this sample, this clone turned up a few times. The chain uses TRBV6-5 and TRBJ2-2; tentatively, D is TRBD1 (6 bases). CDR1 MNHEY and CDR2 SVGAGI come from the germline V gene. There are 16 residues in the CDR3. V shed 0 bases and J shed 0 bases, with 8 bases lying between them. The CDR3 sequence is CASSYSGQTNTGELFF. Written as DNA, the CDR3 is TGTGCCAGCAGTTACTCCGGACAGACGAACACCGGGGAGCTGTTTTTT.

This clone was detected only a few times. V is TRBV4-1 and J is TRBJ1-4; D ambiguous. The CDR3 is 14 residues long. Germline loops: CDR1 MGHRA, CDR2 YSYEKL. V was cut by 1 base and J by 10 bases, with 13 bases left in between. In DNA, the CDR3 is TGCGCCAGCAGCCAAGTACCTCTGGCAAGAAAACTGTTTTTT. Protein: CASSQVPLARKLFF.

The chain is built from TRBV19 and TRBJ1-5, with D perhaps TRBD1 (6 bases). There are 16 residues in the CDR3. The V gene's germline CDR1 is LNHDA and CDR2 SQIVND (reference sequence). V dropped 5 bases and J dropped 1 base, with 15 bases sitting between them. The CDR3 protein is CASSFQRQVSNQPQHF. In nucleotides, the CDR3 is TGTGCCAGTAGTTTCCAACGACAGGTGAGCAATCAGCCCCAGCATTTT.

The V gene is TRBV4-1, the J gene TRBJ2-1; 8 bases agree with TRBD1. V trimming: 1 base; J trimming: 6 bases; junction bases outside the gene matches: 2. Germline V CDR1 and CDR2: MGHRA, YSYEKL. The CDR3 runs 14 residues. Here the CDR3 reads CASSQVGQGNEQFF. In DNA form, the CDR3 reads TGCGCCAGCAGCCAAGTTGGACAGGGCAATGAGCAGTTCTTC.

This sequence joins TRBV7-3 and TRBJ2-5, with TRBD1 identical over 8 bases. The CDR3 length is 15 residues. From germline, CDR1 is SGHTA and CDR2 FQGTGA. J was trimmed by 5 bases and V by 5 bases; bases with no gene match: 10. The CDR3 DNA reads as TGTGCCAGCAGCCCGAACGGACAGGGACGGGAGACCCAGTACTTC. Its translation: CASSPNGQGRETQYF.

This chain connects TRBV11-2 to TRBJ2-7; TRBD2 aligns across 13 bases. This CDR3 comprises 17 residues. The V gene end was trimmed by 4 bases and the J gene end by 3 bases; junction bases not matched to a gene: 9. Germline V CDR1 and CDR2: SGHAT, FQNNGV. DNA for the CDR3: TGTGCCAGCAGCTCCTCCGGGACTAGCGGGGCCCTCTACGAGCAGTACTTC. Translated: CASSSSGTSGALYEQYF.

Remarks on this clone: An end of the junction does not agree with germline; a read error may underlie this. This CDR3 reads CASSEGFEGGNAIYF. In nucleotides, the CDR3 is TGTGCCAGCAGTGAAGGGTTCGAGGGTGGAAACGCCATATATTTT. This chain connects TRBV25-1 to TRBJ1-3; no reliable D call. The CDR3 is 15 amino acids. Germline-derived CDR1 and CDR2 are MGHDK and SYGVNS.

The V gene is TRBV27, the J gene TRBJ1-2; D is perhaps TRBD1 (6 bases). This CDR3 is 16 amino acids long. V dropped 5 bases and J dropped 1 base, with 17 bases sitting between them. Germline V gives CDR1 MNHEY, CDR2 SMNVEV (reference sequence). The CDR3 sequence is CASSPSGRGHNYGYTF. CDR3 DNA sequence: TGTGCCAGCAGTCCCTCGGGGAGGGGACATAACTATGGCTACACCTTC.

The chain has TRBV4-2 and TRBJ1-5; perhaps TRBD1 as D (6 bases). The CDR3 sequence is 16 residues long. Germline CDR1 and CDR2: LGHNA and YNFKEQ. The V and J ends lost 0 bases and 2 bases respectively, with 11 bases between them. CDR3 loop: CASSQEARGGNQPQHF. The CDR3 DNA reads TGTGCCAGCAGCCAAGAGGCCAGGGGCGGCAATCAGCCCCAGCATTTT.

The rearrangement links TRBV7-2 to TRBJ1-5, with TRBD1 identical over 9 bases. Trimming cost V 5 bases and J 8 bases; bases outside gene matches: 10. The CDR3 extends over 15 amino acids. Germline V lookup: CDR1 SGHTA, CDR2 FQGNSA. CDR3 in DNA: TGTGCCAGCAGCCCGACAGGGGGAGGAAGGGAGCCCCAGCATTTT. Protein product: CASSPTGGGREPQHF.

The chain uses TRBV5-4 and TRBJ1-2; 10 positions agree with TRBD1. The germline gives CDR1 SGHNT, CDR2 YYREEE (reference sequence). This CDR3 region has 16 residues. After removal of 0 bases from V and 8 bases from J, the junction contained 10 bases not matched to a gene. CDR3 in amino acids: CASSLEPWDRGRGYTF. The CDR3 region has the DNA TGTGCCAGCAGCTTGGAACCCTGGGACAGGGGCCGGGGCTACACCTTC.

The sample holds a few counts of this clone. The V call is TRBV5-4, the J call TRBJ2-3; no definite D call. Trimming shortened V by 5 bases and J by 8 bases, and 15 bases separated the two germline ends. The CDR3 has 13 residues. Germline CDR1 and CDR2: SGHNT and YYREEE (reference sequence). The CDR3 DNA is TGTGCCAGCAGGCCACTGAGCGAAGCTACGCAGTATTTT. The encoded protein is CASRPLSEATQYF.

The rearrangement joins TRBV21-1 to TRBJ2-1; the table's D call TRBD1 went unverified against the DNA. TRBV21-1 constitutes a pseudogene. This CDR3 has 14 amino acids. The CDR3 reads CASPDQGQGNEQFF. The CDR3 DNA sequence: TGTGCCAGCCCAGACCAGGGACAGGGGAATGAGCAGTTCTTC.

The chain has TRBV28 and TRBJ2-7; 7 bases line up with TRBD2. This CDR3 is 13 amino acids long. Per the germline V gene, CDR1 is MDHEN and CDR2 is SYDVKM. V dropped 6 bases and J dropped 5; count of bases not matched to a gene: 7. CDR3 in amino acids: CASRLAGANEQYF. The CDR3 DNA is TGTGCCAGCAGGCTTGCGGGAGCTAACGAGCAGTACTTC.